One and the same sample provided the 9 T cell receptor beta chains below, sequenced in a study of cytomegalovirus exposure and HLA in healthy donors. It was with 60 Vbeta and 13 Jbeta primers that the PCR ran. Clones were sequenced by immunoSEQ multiplex PCR, and TCRdb holds only the in-frame ones, with some missing. Its listing shows about 200,000 clones. The material sequenced was PBMCs. The receptors shown here come from a girl aged 2-10 years in good health and CMV-seropositive.

The genes are TRBV29-1 and TRBJ2-1; 10 nucleotides match TRBD2. From germline, CDR1 is SQVTM and CDR2 ANQGSEA. The CDR3 spans 17 residues. Trimming removed 0 bases from V and 6 bases from J; junction bases left unmatched: 11. The CDR3 region is CSVEDRLLAGGGNEQFF. CDR3 bases: TGCAGCGTTGAAGATCGGTTGTTAGCGGGAGGAGGCAATGAGCAGTTCTTC.

This chain uses TRBV14 with TRBJ2-2; D gene uncertain. Trimming removed 2 bases from V and 1 base from J, with 5 bases in between. Germline V gene lookup returns CDR1 SGHDN and CDR2 FVKESK. This CDR3 is built from 14 residues. The CDR3 loop reads CASSQFGNTGELFF. The CDR3 coding sequence is TGTGCCAGCAGCCAATTCGGGAACACCGGGGAGCTGTTTTTT.

CDR3 in DNA: TGCAGCGTTGAAGGGGGGCAGGCTTACGAGCAGTACTTC. Protein: CSVEGGQAYEQYF. The chain joins TRBV29-1 to TRBJ2-7, with a tentative D call TRBD1 (6 bases). Germline V gives CDR1 SQVTM, CDR2 ANQGSEA. Trimming took off 1 base at V and 4 bases at J, with 11 bases between the two ends. The CDR3 is made up of 13 amino acids.

The CDR3 nucleotides read TGTGCCAGCAGCCAAGACCCCGTTGGTGGCGGGAGCACAGATACGCAGTATTTT. As protein: CASSQDPVGGGSTDTQYF. The rearrangement links TRBV4-2 to TRBJ2-3; weak D call: TRBD2 (5 bases). This CDR3 region has 18 residues. V was cut by 0 bases and J by 0 bases, with 16 bases left in between. Germline-derived CDR1 and CDR2 are LGHNA and YNFKEQ.

Details on this clone: The same CDR3 can be traced to other DNA sequences in this sample. This rearrangement joins TRBV19 to TRBJ2-7, with D maybe TRBD2 (6 bases). The V gene lost 3 bases and the J gene lost 0 bases, with 12 bases spanning the gap. Germline CDR1 LNHDA, CDR2 SQIVND (reference sequence). The CDR3 has 15 residues. The CDR3 is CASSILGGSSYEQYF. The CDR3 nucleotides are TGTGCCAGTAGTATTCTCGGGGGAAGCTCCTACGAGCAGTACTTC.

This chain connects TRBV10-2 to TRBJ1-2; D gene ambiguous. Trimming left V 0 bases short and J 1 base short, with 6 bases between. CDR1 and CDR2 from the germline V gene are WSHSY and SAAADI. The CDR3 spans 14 residues. The CDR3 DNA reads TGCGCCAGCAGTGAGTCCCCCCGTAACTATGGCTACACCTTC. Translated, it gives CASSESPRNYGYTF.

The chain uses TRBV28 and TRBJ1-1; maybe TRBD1 (6 bases). V lost 5 bases, J lost 1 base, and 8 bases lay in between. The CDR3 contains 13 residues. Looked up from germline, CDR1 is MDHEN and CDR2 is SYDVKM. CDR3 sequence: CASSTTGNTEAFF. The CDR3 DNA sequence: TGTGCCAGCAGTACGACAGGGAACACTGAAGCTTTCTTT.

The CDR3 region is CASSSRDRASTDTQYF. In DNA form, the CDR3 reads TGCGCCAGCAGCTCAAGGGACAGGGCCAGCACAGATACGCAGTATTTT. This rearrangement joins TRBV5-1 to TRBJ2-3; TRBD1 matches 9 bases. Germline CDR1 reads SGHRS; CDR2 reads YFSETQ. This CDR3 has 16 amino acids. The V gene end was trimmed by 3 bases and the J gene end by 0 bases; junction bases not matched to a gene: 5.

This sequence joins TRBV7-9 and TRBJ1-4; 7 nucleotides align to TRBD1. This CDR3 contains 15 residues. Germline CDR1 and CDR2: SEHNR and FQNEAQ (reference sequence). V shed 5 bases, J shed 3 bases, and the junction held 6 bases outside the gene matches. CDR3 sequence reads: CASSIGQDANEKLFF. CDR3 DNA: TGTGCCAGCAGCATCGGACAGGATGCTAATGAAAAACTGTTTTTT.